This T cell receptor beta chain was observed in a study of sequential checkpoint blockade in melanoma. About the study: Randomization was 1:1 between first-line nivolumab→ipilimumab and ipilimumab→nivolumab. Maintenance nivolumab came after either treatment sequence.

Treatment noted: randomized to nivolumab then ipilimumab (arm A) or the reverse (arm B). None of the patients previously received DNA-damaging chemotherapy. From thawed PBMCs, live CD3+CD8+ cells negative for CD19 and CD56 were sorted. Repertoires were generated with immunoSEQ multiplex PCR, while TCRdb's copy carries only in-frame clones and drops some. Of about 14,000 clones listed, around 76% were seen once; the top ten hold 50%. Trimming pared 0 bases from V and 4 bases from J, leaving 12 bases between. This CDR3 has 15 amino acids. Germline V lookup: CDR1 MNHEY, CDR2 SVGAGI. The source material was CD8+ T cells sorted from blood (inferred from file names), sampled from a patient given nivolumab and ipilimumab in sequence. This sequence originates from a human patient with melanoma. Some clones in this sample may be carry-over from other donors' samples. This sequence joins TRBV6-5 and TRBJ2-5; D remains ambiguous. CDR3 loop: CASSYSSSDGETQYF. The CDR3 region has the DNA TGTGCCAGCAGTTACTCGTCCAGCGATGGAGAGACCCAGTACTTC.